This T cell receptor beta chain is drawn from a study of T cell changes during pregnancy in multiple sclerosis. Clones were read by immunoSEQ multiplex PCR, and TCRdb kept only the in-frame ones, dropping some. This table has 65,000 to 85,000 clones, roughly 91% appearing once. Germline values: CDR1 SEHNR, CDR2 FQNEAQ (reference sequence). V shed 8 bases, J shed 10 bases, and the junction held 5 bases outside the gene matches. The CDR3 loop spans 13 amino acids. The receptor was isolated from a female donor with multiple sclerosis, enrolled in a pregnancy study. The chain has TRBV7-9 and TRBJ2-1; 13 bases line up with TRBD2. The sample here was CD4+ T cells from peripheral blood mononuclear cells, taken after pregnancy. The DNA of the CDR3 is TGTGCCAGCTCACCGGGACTAGCGGGAGAGCAGTTCTTC. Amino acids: CASSPGLAGEQFF.